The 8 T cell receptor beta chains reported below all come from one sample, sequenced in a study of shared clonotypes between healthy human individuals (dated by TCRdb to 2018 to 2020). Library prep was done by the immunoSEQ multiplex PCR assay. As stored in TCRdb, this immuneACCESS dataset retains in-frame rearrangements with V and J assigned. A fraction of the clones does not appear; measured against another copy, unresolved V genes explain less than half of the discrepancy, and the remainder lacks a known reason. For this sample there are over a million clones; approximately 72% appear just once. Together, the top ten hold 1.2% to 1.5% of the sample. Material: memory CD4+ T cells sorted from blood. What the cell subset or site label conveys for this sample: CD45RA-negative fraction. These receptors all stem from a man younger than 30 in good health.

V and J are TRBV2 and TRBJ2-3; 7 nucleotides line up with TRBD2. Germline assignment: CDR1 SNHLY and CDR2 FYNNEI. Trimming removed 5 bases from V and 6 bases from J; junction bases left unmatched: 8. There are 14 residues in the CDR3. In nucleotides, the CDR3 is TGTGCCAGCAGTCTTTGGCGGGGGACGGATACGCAGTATTTT. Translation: CASSLWRGTDTQYF.

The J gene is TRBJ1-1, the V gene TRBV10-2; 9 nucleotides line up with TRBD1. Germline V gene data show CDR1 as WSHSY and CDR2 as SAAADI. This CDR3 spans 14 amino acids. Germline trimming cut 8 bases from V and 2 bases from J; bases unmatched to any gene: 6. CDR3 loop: CASRGQGQNTEAFF. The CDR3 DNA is TGCGCCAGCCGCGGACAGGGGCAAAACACTGAAGCTTTCTTT.

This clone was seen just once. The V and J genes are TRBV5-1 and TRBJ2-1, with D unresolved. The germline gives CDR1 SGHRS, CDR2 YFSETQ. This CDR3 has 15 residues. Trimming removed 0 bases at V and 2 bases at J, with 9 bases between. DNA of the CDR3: TGCGCCAGCAGCTTGGCGGCGACCCCCTACAATGAGCAGTTCTTC. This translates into CASSLAATPYNEQFF.

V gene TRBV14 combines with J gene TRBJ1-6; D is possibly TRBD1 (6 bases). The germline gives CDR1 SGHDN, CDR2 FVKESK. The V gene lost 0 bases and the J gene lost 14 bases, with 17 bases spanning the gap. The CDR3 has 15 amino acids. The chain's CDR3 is CASSQDEGQSPALHF. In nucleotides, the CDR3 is TGTGCCAGCAGCCAAGATGAAGGACAGAGCCCGGCCCTCCACTTT. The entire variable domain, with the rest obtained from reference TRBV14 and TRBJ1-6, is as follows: EAGVTQFPSHSVIEKGQTVTLRCDPISGHDNLYWYRRVMGKEIKFLLHFVKESKQDESGMPNNRFLAERTGGTYSTLKVQPAELEDSGVYFCASSQDEGQSPALHFGNGTRLTVT.

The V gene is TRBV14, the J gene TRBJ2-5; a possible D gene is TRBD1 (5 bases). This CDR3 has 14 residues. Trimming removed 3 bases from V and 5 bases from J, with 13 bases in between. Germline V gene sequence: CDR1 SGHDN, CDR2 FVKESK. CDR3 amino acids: CASSHRVRAETQYF. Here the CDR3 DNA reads TGTGCCAGCAGCCACAGGGTTAGGGCGGAGACCCAGTACTTC.

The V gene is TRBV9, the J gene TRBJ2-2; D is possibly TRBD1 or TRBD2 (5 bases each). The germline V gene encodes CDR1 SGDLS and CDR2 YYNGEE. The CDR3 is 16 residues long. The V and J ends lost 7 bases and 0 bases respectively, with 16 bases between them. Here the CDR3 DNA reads TGTGCCAGCGGGGGTGGGCGCGTCTCGAACACCGGGGAGCTGTTTTTT. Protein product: CASGGGRVSNTGELFF.

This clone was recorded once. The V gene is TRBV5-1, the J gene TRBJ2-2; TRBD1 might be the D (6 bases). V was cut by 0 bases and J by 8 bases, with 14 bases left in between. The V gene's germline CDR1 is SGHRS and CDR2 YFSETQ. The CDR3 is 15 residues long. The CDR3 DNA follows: TGCGCCAGCAGCTTGGACCGAGGGGGAGCAGGGGAGCTGTTTTTT. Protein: CASSLDRGGAGELFF.

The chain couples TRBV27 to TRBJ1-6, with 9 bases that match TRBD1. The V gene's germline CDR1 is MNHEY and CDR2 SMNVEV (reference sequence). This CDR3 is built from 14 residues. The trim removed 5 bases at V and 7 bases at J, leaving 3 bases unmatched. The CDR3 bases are TGTGCCAGCAGTGGGACAGGGAGAAATTCACCCCTCCACTTT. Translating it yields CASSGTGRNSPLHF.